These 31 T cell receptor beta chains originate from one sample sequenced in a study of cytomegalovirus exposure and HLA in healthy donors. Amplification used 60 Vbeta primers and 13 Jbeta primers. Only in-frame clones appear in the TCRdb table, and some are missing; sequencing was by immunoSEQ multiplex PCR. The repertoire consists of about 150,000 clones, with over 70% occurring once and the leading ten covering approximately 3.4%. Sequencing was performed on PBMCs. These receptors were collected from a woman aged 50 to 60 in good health and CMV-seropositive.

V gene TRBV30 combines with J gene TRBJ1-1; a possible D gene is TRBD1 (6 bases). V was trimmed by 0 bases and J by 11 bases, leaving 25 bases between them. The CDR3 has 16 amino acids. Germline V gene data show CDR1 as GTSNPN and CDR2 as SVGIG (reference sequence). Here the CDR3 reads CAWSVPSGRGTGLAFF. Here the CDR3 DNA reads TGTGCCTGGAGTGTGCCATCGGGGAGGGGCACAGGGTTGGCTTTCTTT.

The rearrangement links TRBV4-1 to TRBJ2-7; 10 nucleotides line up with TRBD1. This CDR3 region has 16 residues. V shed 1 base and J 3 bases; nucleotides not matched to a gene: 6. Germline CDR1 and CDR2: MGHRA and YSYEKL. The CDR3 is CASSQVSGTGVYEQYF. The CDR3 DNA reads TGCGCCAGCAGCCAAGTCTCCGGGACAGGGGTCTACGAGCAGTACTTC.

The J gene is TRBJ1-1, the V gene TRBV6-5; unclear D gene. Germline V gene sequence: CDR1 MNHEY, CDR2 SVGAGI. The CDR3 is 13 residues long. Trimming shortened V by 2 bases and J by 10 bases, and 14 bases separated the two germline ends. The CDR3 sequence is CASSYLAPFGAFF. The CDR3 DNA sequence: TGTGCCAGCAGTTACCTGGCACCCTTTGGAGCTTTCTTT.

The chain employs TRBV19 and TRBJ1-1, with 7 bases identical to TRBD1. CDR1 and CDR2 from the germline V gene are LNHDA and SQIVND (reference sequence). Trimming cost V 5 bases and J 3 bases; bases outside gene matches: 6. The CDR3 spans 14 residues. CDR3 amino acids: CASSSGQVHTEAFF. CDR3 nucleotides: TGTGCCAGTAGTTCCGGACAGGTCCACACTGAAGCTTTCTTT.

The chain joins TRBV29-1 to TRBJ1-2, with D unresolved. The V end lost 1 base, the J end lost 4 bases, and 10 bases lay between the germline ends. Per germline, CDR1 SQVTM and CDR2 ANQGSEA. CDR3 length: 13 amino acids. The CDR3 spells CSVEAGIGYGYTF. For the CDR3, the DNA is TGCAGCGTTGAAGCCGGGATCGGCTATGGCTACACCTTC.

The V call is TRBV10-3, the J call TRBJ2-7; 7 bases are a match to TRBD1. CDR3 length: 13 amino acids. Losses at the gene ends were 11 bases for V and 2 bases for J; bases not matched to a gene: 9. The germline V gene has CDR1 ENHRY and CDR2 SYGVKD. The CDR3 coding sequence is TGTGCCGCCGGACAGGCCGGGACCTACGAGCAGTACTTC. Its translation: CAAGQAGTYEQYF.

This clone was found once. The chain combines TRBV9 with TRBJ2-7, with TRBD2 matching 7 bases. V was pared by 0 bases and J by 6 bases, with 6 bases of the junction left unmatched. The germline CDR1 and CDR2 sequences are SGDLS and YYNGEE. This CDR3 region has 14 residues. The CDR3 DNA is TGTGCCAGCAGCGTAGGGGAGGGCCGGGGCGAGCAGTACTTC. Encoded protein: CASSVGEGRGEQYF.

V is TRBV28 and J is TRBJ2-3; 10 bases map to TRBD2. The trim removed 10 bases at V and 3 bases at J, leaving 13 bases unmatched. Germline assignment: CDR1 MDHEN and CDR2 SYDVKM. There are 16 residues in the CDR3. CDR3 amino acids: CATTGNSGRSTDTQYF. Here the CDR3 DNA reads TGTGCCACCACCGGGAATAGCGGGAGGTCTACAGATACGCAGTATTTT.

V and J are TRBV27 and TRBJ1-2, with a possible D match to TRBD1 (6 bases). The CDR3 length is 14 residues. Trimming left V 4 bases short and J 8 bases short, with 17 bases between. Germline-derived CDR1 and CDR2 are MNHEY and SMNVEV (reference sequence). The CDR3: CASSSGQPFYGYTF. DNA of the CDR3: TGTGCCAGCAGTTCAGGACAGCCCTTTTACGGCTACACCTTC.

The rearrangement links TRBV19 to TRBJ1-6, with 7 bases lining up with TRBD1. CDR3 length: 14 amino acids. CDR1 LNHDA and CDR2 SQIVND come from the germline V gene (reference sequence). Germline trimming cut 5 bases from V and 10 bases from J; bases unmatched to any gene: 8. The DNA of the CDR3 is TGTGCCAGTAGTTCAGACAGGGAACGGTCACCCCTCCACTTT. This sequence encodes CASSSDRERSPLHF.

This chain joins TRBV29-1 and TRBJ1-1, with D possibly TRBD1 on 6 matching bases. CDR3 size: 13 residues. Trimming removed 6 bases at V and 1 base at J, with 12 bases between. CDR1 is SQVTM and CDR2 is ANQGSEA in the germline V gene. CDR3 nucleotides: TGCAGCGTCGACCCGACAGGGAACACTGAAGCTTTCTTT. This encodes CSVDPTGNTEAFF.

This chain connects TRBV5-8 to TRBJ2-2, with TRBD2 matching 7 bases. The V and J ends lost 5 bases and 0 bases, in that order; junction bases with no gene match: 4. The CDR3 has 15 amino acids. The germline V gene has CDR1 SGHTS and CDR2 YDEGEE. The CDR3 here is CASRPGTTNTGELFF. The CDR3 DNA reads TGTGCCAGCAGACCCGGGACTACGAACACCGGGGAGCTGTTTTTT.

A word on this clone: Germline and junction disagree at one end, which may indicate a read error. The V and J genes are TRBV6-5 and TRBJ2-5; D uncertain. The CDR3 sequence is 13 residues long. The V gene's germline CDR1 is MNHEY and CDR2 SVGAGI. DNA for the CDR3: TGTGCCAGCAGTTACTCGGGTGGGCCATTCTGGGACTTC. Translation: CASSYSGGPFWDF.

The chain has TRBV7-2 and TRBJ2-1, with 7 bases identical to TRBD2. Germline V gene data show CDR1 as SGHTA and CDR2 as FQGNSA. Unmatched junction bases numbered 10, after V lost 8 bases and J lost 6 bases. This CDR3 has 14 residues. CDR3 residues: CASPPGTTFNEQFF. The CDR3 DNA sequence: TGTGCCAGCCCGCCAGGGACTACCTTCAATGAGCAGTTCTTC.

There are a few counts of this clone. The rearrangement joins TRBV11-2 to TRBJ1-1; D ambiguous. V dropped 0 bases and J dropped 1 base, with 6 bases sitting between them. The CDR3 sequence is 14 residues long. Germline CDR1 reads SGHAT; CDR2 reads FQNNGV. The CDR3 spells CASSLEGRNTEAFF. The CDR3 bases are TGTGCCAGCAGCTTAGAGGGCAGGAACACTGAAGCTTTCTTT.

The rearrangement links TRBV15 to TRBJ1-1; 8 positions agree with TRBD1. Germline CDR1 LNHNV, CDR2 YYDKDF (reference sequence). There are 21 residues in the CDR3. Trimming cost V 3 bases and J 0 bases; bases outside gene matches: 21. CDR3 sequence (DNA): TGTGCCACCAGCAGCGACTCGCCCTCAACCGGGACAGGCCTAATGAACACTGAAGCTTTCTTT. It is translated as CATSSDSPSTGTGLMNTEAFF.

This clone came up a few times. J is TRBJ1-6 and V is TRBV7-2; no definite D call. The CDR3 contains 16 residues. Trimming removed 5 bases from V and 5 bases from J, with 16 bases in between. Germline CDR1 SGHTA, CDR2 FQGNSA. The CDR3 DNA reads as TGTGCCAGCAGCCTTAGAGCGGCCAGAAATAATTCACCCCTCCACTTT. This codes for CASSLRAARNNSPLHF.

This rearrangement joins TRBV9 to TRBJ1-2, with TRBD1 matching over 7 bases. V shed 4 bases and J 8 bases; nucleotides not matched to a gene: 8. Germline assignment: CDR1 SGDLS and CDR2 YYNGEE. The CDR3 covers 13 residues. Here the CDR3 DNA reads TGTGCCAGCAGCCGGGGACAGCAGATGGGCTACACCTTC. Translating it yields CASSRGQQMGYTF.

The V and J genes are TRBV29-1 and TRBJ2-1, with 11 bases matching TRBD2. Per germline, CDR1 SQVTM and CDR2 ANQGSEA. Losses at the gene ends were 6 bases for V and 7 bases for J; bases not matched to a gene: 5. CDR3 length: 13 amino acids. The CDR3 is CSVGTSGLNEQFF. In nucleotides, the CDR3 is TGCAGCGTAGGGACTAGCGGTCTTAATGAGCAGTTCTTC.

This clone appeared a few times. The chain links TRBV7-9 to TRBJ2-7; tentatively, D is TRBD2 (6 bases). This CDR3 is built from 15 residues. V shed 5 bases and J shed 7 bases, with 21 bases lying between them. Germline CDR1 SEHNR, CDR2 FQNEAQ (reference sequence). CDR3: CASSPQLALGREQYF. The CDR3 nucleotides read TGTGCCAGCAGCCCCCAACTAGCCCTGGGACGGGAGCAGTACTTC.

A few counts support this clone. The rearrangement uses TRBV7-3 and TRBJ2-7; 9 nucleotides line up with TRBD1. The junction had 2 bases not matched to a gene; V was cut back by 5 bases and J by 0 bases. This CDR3 spans 14 amino acids. The germline V gene encodes CDR1 SGHTA and CDR2 FQGTGA. The DNA of the CDR3 is TGTGCCAGCAGCCGGACAGGGGCCTCCTACGAGCAGTACTTC. Protein sequence: CASSRTGASYEQYF.

The chain combines TRBV7-3 with TRBJ2-1; TRBD2 matches 8 bases. Losses at the gene ends were 2 bases for V and 0 bases for J; bases not matched to a gene: 12. Germline CDR1 SGHTA, CDR2 FQGTGA. The CDR3 covers 19 residues. CDR3 bases: TGTGCCAGCAGCTTACTTGGCGGGAGGCCCACGAGCTCCTACAATGAGCAGTTCTTC. It encodes CASSLLGGRPTSSYNEQFF.

The rearrangement joins TRBV4-3 to TRBJ2-3; TRBD2 matches 14 bases. The CDR3 runs 20 residues. Germline trimming cut 3 bases from V and 4 bases from J; bases unmatched to any gene: 15. CDR1 LGHNA and CDR2 YSLEER come from the germline V gene. The CDR3 loop reads CASSHEFWTSGGSFADTQYF. Written as DNA, the CDR3 is TGCGCCAGCAGCCACGAGTTCTGGACTAGCGGGGGGAGCTTCGCAGATACGCAGTATTTT.

The rearrangement joins TRBV7-2 to TRBJ2-7; TRBD1 agrees at 7 bases. The CDR3 totals 15 residues. Trimming took 5 bases from V and 3 from J; bases not matched to a gene: 10. Germline V lookup: CDR1 SGHTA, CDR2 FQGNSA. CDR3 residues: CASSRVPGQNYEQYF. CDR3 in DNA: TGTGCCAGCAGCCGAGTACCGGGACAGAACTACGAGCAGTACTTC. Looking up the rest from reference TRBV7-2 and TRBJ2-7 gives the full variable domain: GAGVSQSPSNKVTEKGKDVELRCDPISGHTALYWYRQSLGQGLEFLIYFQGNSAPDKSGLPSDRFSAERTGGSVSTLTIQRTQQEDSAVYLCASSRVPGQNYEQYFGPGTRLTVT.

This clone appeared a few times. The chain has TRBV5-6 and TRBJ1-1; D is possibly TRBD1 (6 bases). V was trimmed by 1 base and J by 5 bases, leaving 18 bases between them. This CDR3 contains 16 residues. Per the germline V gene, CDR1 is SGHDT and CDR2 is YYEEEE. The CDR3 spells CASSLSGQISGTEAFF. CDR3 in DNA: TGTGCCAGCAGCTTGTCGGGACAAATCTCGGGAACTGAAGCTTTCTTT.

The chain recombines TRBV19 with TRBJ1-4, with D possibly being TRBD1 (5 bases). Germline values: CDR1 LNHDA, CDR2 SQIVND (reference sequence). The length of the CDR3 is 15 residues. V gave up 1 base and J gave up 2 bases, with 8 bases separating them. CDR3 loop: CASSIGGGTNEKLFF. As DNA, the CDR3 is TGTGCCAGTAGTATAGGGGGGGGGACTAATGAAAAACTGTTTTTT. The variable domain in full, with the rest retrieved from reference TRBV19 and TRBJ1-4, is DGGITQSPKYLFRKEGQNVTLSCEQNLNHDAMYWYRQDPGQGLRLIYYSQIVNDFQKGDIAEGYSVSREKKESFPLTVTSAQKNPTAFYLCASSIGGGTNEKLFFGSGTQLSVL.

The chain joins TRBV9 to TRBJ2-3; no clear D gene. The V and J ends lost 0 bases and 0 bases respectively, with 11 bases between them. There are 16 residues in the CDR3. The germline gives CDR1 SGDLS, CDR2 YYNGEE. Here the CDR3 DNA reads TGTGCCAGCAGCGTAGGTCCCGCGCATAGCACAGATACGCAGTATTTT. Protein product: CASSVGPAHSTDTQYF.

The rearrangement links TRBV6-5 to TRBJ1-1; a possible D gene is TRBD1 (6 bases). The CDR3 extends over 15 amino acids. Trimming removed 2 bases at V and 7 bases at J, with 17 bases between. Germline V CDR1 and CDR2: MNHEY, SVGAGI. The CDR3 protein is CASSYRQGKPIEAFF. DNA of the CDR3: TGTGCCAGCAGTTACCGGCAGGGGAAGCCTATTGAAGCTTTCTTT.

This clone was detected a few times. The chain has TRBV11-2 and TRBJ2-3; D gene unclear. This CDR3 comprises 14 residues. The V gene's germline CDR1 is SGHAT and CDR2 FQNNGV. Between the trimmed V and J ends, which lost 8 bases and 6 bases, there was a span of 18 bases. This CDR3 is CASRLFAAADTQYF. The DNA for the CDR3 is TGTGCCAGCCGGTTGTTTGCGGCGGCGGATACGCAGTATTTT.

The chain links TRBV7-8 to TRBJ1-2; 8 bases line up with TRBD1. V lost 8 bases, J lost 4 bases, and 9 bases stayed unmatched. Germline V gives CDR1 SGHVS, CDR2 FQNEAQ. This CDR3 is 14 amino acids long. CDR3 nucleotides: TGTGCCAGCGCCCTTTCAGGGGGCCTCTATGGCTACACCTTC. Translation gives CASALSGGLYGYTF. Drawing the rest from reference TRBV7-8 and TRBJ1-2, the complete variable domain is GAGVSQSPRYKVAKRGQDVALRCDPISGHVSLFWYQQALGQGPEFLTYFQNEAQLDKSGLPSDRFFAERPEGSVSTLKIQRTQQEDSAVYLCASALSGGLYGYTFGSGTRLTVV.

Comment on this clone: Other DNA sequences in this specimen translate into the identical CDR3. This chain links TRBV6-6 with TRBJ2-1; weak D call: TRBD2 (6 bases). V dropped 5 bases and J dropped 8 bases, with 16 bases sitting between them. Germline CDR1 and CDR2: MNHNY and SVGAGI (reference sequence). The CDR3 loop spans 14 amino acids. Written as DNA, the CDR3 is TGTGCCAGCAGTCCTAGTGGGAGACTAGATGAGCAGTTCTTC. Its translation: CASSPSGRLDEQFF.